This T cell receptor (beta chain) originates from a study of blood T cell repertoires in COVID-19. Clones were read by immunoSEQ multiplex PCR, and TCRdb kept only the in-frame ones, dropping some. The sample lists under 300,000 clones, 85% to 90% occurring once. Germline CDR1 SGHTA, CDR2 FQGNSA. Trimming removed 4 bases from V and 2 bases from J, with 13 bases in between. The length of the CDR3 is 15 residues. This sequence was found in a man aged 55 to 70 with acute or convalescent COVID-19. The chain combines TRBV7-2 with TRBJ2-3; a weak D match, TRBD1 (5 bases). Material for sequencing was peripheral blood. The CDR3 loop is CASSSADSFTDTQYF. The DNA of the CDR3 is TGTGCCAGCAGCTCCGCCGACAGTTTCACAGATACGCAGTATTTT.